What follows is one TCR beta chain and its context. Its antigen is not identified. The data belong to a study of type 1 regulatory T cells. For the study at large: This in vitro CD4 product, T-allo10, is enriched for Tr1 cells and alloantigen-specific.

This CDR3 has 13 residues. The V gene lost 5 bases and the J gene lost 0 bases, with 5 bases spanning the gap. Germline CDR1 DFQATT, CDR2 SNEGSKA (reference sequence). Findings and caveats of the study: Compared with non-Tr1 cells, Tr1 cells showed a narrower TCR repertoire.

TCRdb recomputed calls from the reads with MiXCR, one row per CDR3 protein. The sample includes approximately 77,000 distinct CDR3 sequences, less than 25% of them seen just once. Sequenced sample: cultured type 1 regulatory T (Tr1) cells, either the whole culture or a sorted fraction (not recorded which). The TCR sequence derives from a human donor in good health. The gene calls are TRBV20-1 and TRBJ2-6; D ambiguous. The CDR3 is CSARISGANVLTF. The CDR3 nucleotides are TGCAGTGCTCGGATCTCTGGGGCCAACGTCCTGACTTTC.